The clone carrying this TCR beta chain turned up a few times. Its antigen is undetermined. This record belongs to a study of T cells after yellow fever vaccination. Findings of the study overall: Weaker, the secondary response peaked sooner, at day 5 versus 15. There was a possibility that FACS-sorted repertoires contained abundant clonotypes contaminating from the bulk population.

V shed 4 bases and J 6 bases; nucleotides not matched to a gene: 7. Germline CDR1 reads SGHTS; CDR2 reads YDEGEE. The CDR3 contains 16 residues. TCRdb reanalysed the 5' RACE reads using MiXCR and keeps one entry per CDR3 protein. The sample lists about 99,000 distinct CDR3 sequences, 4.5% to 6% occurring once. The specimen was CD8+ T cells sorted from PBMCs, collected 10 days after the yellow fever booster vaccination. J is TRBJ2-1 and V is TRBV5-8, with 13 bases lining up with TRBD2. The receptor was isolated from a young man who received the YFV17D yellow fever vaccine. In nucleotides, the CDR3 is TGTGCCAGCAGCCAAACGGGACTAGCGGGACTCAATGAGCAGTTCTTC. Protein sequence: CASSQTGLAGLNEQFF.